This TCR beta chain was documented in a study of T-cell reconstitution after alpha-beta-depleted transplantation in children. Germline CDR1 and CDR2: LNHNV and YYDKDF (reference sequence). This CDR3 is built from 14 residues. The V end was cut by 2 bases, the J end by 4 bases, with 9 bases between. It was with unique molecular identifiers that the TCRbeta library was prepared. TCRdb re-analysed the PCR reads in MiXCR, keeping a single row per CDR3 protein. The table has 200,000 to 250,000 distinct CDR3 sequences, 24% seen once. This TCR was recovered from a female patient aged 2-15 years who had a stem cell transplant for congenital amegakaryocytic thrombocytopenia, so the T cells may come from the graft donor. This specimen was PBMCs, mostly from graft donor cells, taken 360 days after TCRalphabeta/CD19-depleted stem cell transplant. The V call is TRBV15, the J call TRBJ2-1, with D possibly TRBD2 on 5 matching bases. The CDR3: CATSRPGKYNEQFF. The CDR3 region has the DNA TGTGCCACCAGCAGACCGGGAAAGTACAATGAGCAGTTCTTC.